The sequence of this T cell receptor (beta chain) was determined in a study of shared clonotypes between healthy human individuals. Findings and caveats of the study: What naive subsets generally showed was a larger estimated richness than memory subsets showed.

Worth noting for this clone: Antigen specificity is unknown.

The assay ran at deep level. Some clones are missing from TCRdb's copy, which holds only in-frame ones; the method was immunoSEQ multiplex PCR. The sample has approximately 2,300,000 clones, about 90% seen once. CDR3 length: 16 residues. V was cut by 8 bases and J by 3 bases, with 17 bases left in between. Looked up from germline, CDR1 is SNHLY and CDR2 is FYNNEI. The origin of this receptor is a man aged 18 to 29 in good health. Some clones in this sample may be carry-over from other donors' samples. V is TRBV2 and J is TRBJ2-6, with D unclear. The sequencing sample was made of naive CD4+ T cells from PBMCs. Stated subset: CD45RA+ positively selected. CDR3: CASVLEFLGGANVLTF. The CDR3 nucleotides read TGTGCCAGCGTTCTGGAATTTCTTGGTGGGGCCAACGTCCTGACTTTC.